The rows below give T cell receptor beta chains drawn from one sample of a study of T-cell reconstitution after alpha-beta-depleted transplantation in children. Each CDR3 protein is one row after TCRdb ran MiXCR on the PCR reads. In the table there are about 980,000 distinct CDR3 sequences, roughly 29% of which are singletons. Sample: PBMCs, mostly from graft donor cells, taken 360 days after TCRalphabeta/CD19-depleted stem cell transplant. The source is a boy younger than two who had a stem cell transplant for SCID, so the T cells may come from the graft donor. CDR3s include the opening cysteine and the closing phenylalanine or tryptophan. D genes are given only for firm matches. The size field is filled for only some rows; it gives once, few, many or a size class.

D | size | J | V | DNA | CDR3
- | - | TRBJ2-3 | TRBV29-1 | TGCAGCGTTGAGGCAGATATTCCAGATACGCAGTATTTT | CSVEADIPDTQYF
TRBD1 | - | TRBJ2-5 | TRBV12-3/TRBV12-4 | TGTGCCAGCAGTCACCGGACAGGGATTGCCCTGTACCAAGAGACCCAGTACTTC | CASSHRTGIALYQETQYF
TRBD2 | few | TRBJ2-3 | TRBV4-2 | TGTGCCAGCAGCCAAGATGGGCTAGCGGGGGACCAAAGGGCGACAGATACGCAGTATTTT | CASSQDGLAGDQRATDTQYF
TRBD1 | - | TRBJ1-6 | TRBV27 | TGTGCCAGCAGTCCACTCGGGACAGGTTCACCCCTCCACTTT | CASSPLGTGSPLHF
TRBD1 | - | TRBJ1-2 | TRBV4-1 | TGCGCCAGCAGCTGGACAGGGTCCGACTATGGCTACACCTTC | CASSWTGSDYGYTF
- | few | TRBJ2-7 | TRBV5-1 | TGCGCCAGCAGCTTGGTGGGCAGGTTGTTAAGCTCCTACGAGCAGTACTTC | CASSLVGRLLSSYEQYF
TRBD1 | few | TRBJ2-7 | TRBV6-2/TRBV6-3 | TGTGCCAGCAGCTTACATGGGACAGGCGAGCAGTACTTC | CASSLHGTGEQYF
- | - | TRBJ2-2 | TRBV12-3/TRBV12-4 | TGTGCCAGCAGTTTAGGTTTAACAGCTAACACCGGGGAGCTGTTTTTT | CASSLGLTANTGELFF
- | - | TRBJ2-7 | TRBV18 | TGTGCCAGCTCACGCACGCCAGGGTTCGAGCAGTACTTC | CASSRTPGFEQYF
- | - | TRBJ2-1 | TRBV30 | TGTGCCTGGAGTGACAGGGCTGGCGATGAGCAGTTCTTC | CAWSDRAGDEQFF
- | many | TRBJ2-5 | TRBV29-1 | TGCAGCGTTGAGCGAGCAGGGTCGGTAGAGACCCAGTACTTC | CSVERAGSVETQYF
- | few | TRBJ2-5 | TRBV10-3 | TGTGCCATCAGGACCTCCCAGGGAGTGGAGACCCAGTACTTC | CAIRTSQGVETQYF
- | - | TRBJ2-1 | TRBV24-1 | TGTGCCACCAGTGATTTTGGAAGGACCCGGGGAGACAATGAGCAGTTCTTC | CATSDFGRTRGDNEQFF
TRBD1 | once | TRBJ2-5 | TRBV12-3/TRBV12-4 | TGTGCCAGCAGTCTCGCCAGGGGGAAGGGAGAGACCCAGTACTTC | CASSLARGKGETQYF
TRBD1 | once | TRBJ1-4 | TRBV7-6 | TGTGCCAGCAGCCAGGGACAGCTAAATGAAAAACTGTTTTTT | CASSQGQLNEKLFF
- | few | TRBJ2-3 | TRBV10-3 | TGTGCCATCAGTGAGTTCGGGGGTGCCACAGATACGCAGTATTTT | CAISEFGGATDTQYF
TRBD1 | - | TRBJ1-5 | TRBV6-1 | TGTGCCAGCAATACAGGGGGACTAAATCAGCCCCAGCATTTT | CASNTGGLNQPQHF
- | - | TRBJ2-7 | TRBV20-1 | TGCAGTGCTAGAGATGTAGACACCCTATACGAGCAGTACTTC | CSARDVDTLYEQYF
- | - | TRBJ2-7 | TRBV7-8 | TGTGCCAGCAGCCGATACAGGGTCGGGACCTACGAGCAGTACTTC | CASSRYRVGTYEQYF
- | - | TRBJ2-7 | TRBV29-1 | TGCAGCGCCACCAGAAGGGAGTCCTCCTACGAGCAGTACTTC | CSATRRESSYEQYF
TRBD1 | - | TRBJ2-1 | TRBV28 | TGTGCCAGCAGTTCCGGGACAGGGAGTAACAATGAGCAGTTCTTC | CASSSGTGSNNEQFF
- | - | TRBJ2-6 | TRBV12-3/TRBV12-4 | TGTGCCAGCAGTTTAGGGAGGGAAAGCTCTGGGGCCAACGTCCTGACTTTC | CASSLGRESSGANVLTF
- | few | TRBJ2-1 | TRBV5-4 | TGTGCCAGCAGCCGCACATGGGGAGAGCAGTTCTTC | CASSRTWGEQFF